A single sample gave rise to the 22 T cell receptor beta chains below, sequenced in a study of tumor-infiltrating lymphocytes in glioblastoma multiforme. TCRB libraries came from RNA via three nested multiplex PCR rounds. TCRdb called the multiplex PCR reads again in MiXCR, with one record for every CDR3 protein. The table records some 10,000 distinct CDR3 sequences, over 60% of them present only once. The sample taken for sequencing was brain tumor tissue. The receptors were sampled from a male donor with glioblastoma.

The CDR3 loop is CASSQDLLGLADTQYF. For the CDR3, the DNA is TGTGCCAGCAGCCAAGATCTGCTGGGATTGGCCGATACGCAGTATTTT. The rearrangement links TRBV14 to TRBJ2-3; D uncertain. Germline lookup yields CDR1 SGHDN and CDR2 FVKESK. V was shortened by 0 bases and J by 6 bases, with 16 bases between the two germline ends. The CDR3 spans 16 residues.

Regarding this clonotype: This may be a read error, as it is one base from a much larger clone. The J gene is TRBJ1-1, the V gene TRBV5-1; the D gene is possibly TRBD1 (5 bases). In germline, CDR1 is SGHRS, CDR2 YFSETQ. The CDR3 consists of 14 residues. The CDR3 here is CASSLAGGYTEALF. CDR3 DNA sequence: TGCGCCAGCAGCTTGGCCGGGGGTTACACTGAAGCTCTCTTT.

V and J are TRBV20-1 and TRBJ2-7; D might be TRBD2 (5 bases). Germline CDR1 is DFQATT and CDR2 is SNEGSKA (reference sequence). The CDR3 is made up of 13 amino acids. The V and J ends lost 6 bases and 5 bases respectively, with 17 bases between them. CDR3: CSASRGREHEQYF. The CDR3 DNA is TGCAGTGCCAGCCGGGGAAGGGAACACGAGCAGTACTTC.

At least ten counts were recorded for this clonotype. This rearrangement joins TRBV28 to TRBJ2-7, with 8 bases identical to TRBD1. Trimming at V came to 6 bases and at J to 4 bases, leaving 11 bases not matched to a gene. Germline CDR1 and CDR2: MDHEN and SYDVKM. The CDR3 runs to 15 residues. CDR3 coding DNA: TGTGCCAGCAGCTCCTGGACAGGGAGAGAATACGAGCAGTACTTC. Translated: CASSSWTGREYEQYF.

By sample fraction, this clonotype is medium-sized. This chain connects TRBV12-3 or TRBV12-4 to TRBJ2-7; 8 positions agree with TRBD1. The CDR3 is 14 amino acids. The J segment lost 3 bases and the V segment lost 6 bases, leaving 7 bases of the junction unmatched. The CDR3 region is CASRPGQGGYEQYF. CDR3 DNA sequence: TGTGCCAGCAGACCCGGACAGGGCGGCTACGAGCAGTACTTC.

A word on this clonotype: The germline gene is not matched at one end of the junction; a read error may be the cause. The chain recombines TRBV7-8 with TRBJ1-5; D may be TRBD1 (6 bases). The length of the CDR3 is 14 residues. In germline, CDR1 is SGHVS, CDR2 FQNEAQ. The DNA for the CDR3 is TGTGCCAGCAGCAATGAGGGGGGCAATCAGCCCCAGCATTTC. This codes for CASSNEGGNQPQHF.

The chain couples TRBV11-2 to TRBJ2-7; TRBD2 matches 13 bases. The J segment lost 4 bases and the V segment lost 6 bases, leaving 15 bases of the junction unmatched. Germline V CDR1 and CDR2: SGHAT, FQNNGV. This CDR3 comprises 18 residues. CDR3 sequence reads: CASSSKEVLAGGLYEQYF. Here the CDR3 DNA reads TGTGCCAGCAGTTCCAAGGAGGTACTAGCGGGAGGGTTGTACGAGCAGTACTTC.

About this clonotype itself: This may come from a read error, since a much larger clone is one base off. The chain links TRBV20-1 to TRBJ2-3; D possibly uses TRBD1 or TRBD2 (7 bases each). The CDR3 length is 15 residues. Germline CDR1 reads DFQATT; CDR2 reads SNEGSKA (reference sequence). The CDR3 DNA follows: TGCAGTGCCTCCGCTGGCGGGAGAGGGACAGATACGCCGTATTTT. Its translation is CSASAGGRGTDTPYF.

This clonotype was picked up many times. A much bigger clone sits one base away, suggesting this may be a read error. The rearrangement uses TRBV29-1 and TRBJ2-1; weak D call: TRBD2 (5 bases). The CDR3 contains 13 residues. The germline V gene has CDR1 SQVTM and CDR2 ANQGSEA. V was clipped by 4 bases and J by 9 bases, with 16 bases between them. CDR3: CSVGSVTSGEQFF. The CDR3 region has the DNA TGCAGCGTTGGTAGCGTAACTTCTGGTGAGCAGTTCTTC.

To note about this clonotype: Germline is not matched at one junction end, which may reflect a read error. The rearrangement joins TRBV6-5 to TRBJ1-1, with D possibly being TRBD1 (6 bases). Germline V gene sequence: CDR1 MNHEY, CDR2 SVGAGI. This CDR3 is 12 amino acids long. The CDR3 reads CARSLTETGALF. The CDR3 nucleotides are TGTGCCCGCAGTTTGACAGAGACGGGGGCTCTCTTT.

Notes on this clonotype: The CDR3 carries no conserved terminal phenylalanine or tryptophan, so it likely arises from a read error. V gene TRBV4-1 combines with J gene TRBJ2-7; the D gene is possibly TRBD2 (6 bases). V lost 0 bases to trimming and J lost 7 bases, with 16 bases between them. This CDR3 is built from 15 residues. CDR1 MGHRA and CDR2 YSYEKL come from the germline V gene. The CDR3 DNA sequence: TGCGCCAGCAGCCAAGAAACTGCGGGGTTCTATGAGCAGTACTCC. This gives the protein CASSQETAGFYEQYS.

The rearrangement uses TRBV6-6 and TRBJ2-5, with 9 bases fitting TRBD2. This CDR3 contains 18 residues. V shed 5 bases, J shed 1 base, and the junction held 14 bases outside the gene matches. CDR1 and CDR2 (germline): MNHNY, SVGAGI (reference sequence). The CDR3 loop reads CASSARTYSGGPQETQYF. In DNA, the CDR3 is TGTGCCAGCAGTGCCCGAACGTATAGCGGGGGACCCCAAGAGACCCAGTACTTC.

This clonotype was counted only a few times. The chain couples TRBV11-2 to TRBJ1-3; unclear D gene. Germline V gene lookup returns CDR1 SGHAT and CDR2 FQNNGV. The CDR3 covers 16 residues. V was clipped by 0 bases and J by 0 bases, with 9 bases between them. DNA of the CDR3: TGTGCCAGCAGCTTAGATAACCCAGTCTCTGGAAACACCATATATTTT. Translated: CASSLDNPVSGNTIYF.

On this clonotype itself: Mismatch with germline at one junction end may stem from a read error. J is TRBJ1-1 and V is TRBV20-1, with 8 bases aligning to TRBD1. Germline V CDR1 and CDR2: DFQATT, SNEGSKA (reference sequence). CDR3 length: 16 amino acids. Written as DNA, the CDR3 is TGCAGTGCTACGGACAGGGCCCATACCGTGAACACTGAAGCTCTCTTT. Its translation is CSATDRAHTVNTEALF.

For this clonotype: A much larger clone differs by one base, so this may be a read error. The CDR3 DNA is TGTGCCAGCAGCCAAGGGGATTGGGTTGGCTACACCTTC. It codes for CASSQGDWVGYTF. The chain couples TRBV11-2 to TRBJ1-2; perhaps TRBD1 as D (5 bases). CDR1 and CDR2 from the germline V gene are SGHAT and FQNNGV. V lost 5 bases and J lost 7, with 14 bases in between. The CDR3 totals 13 residues. Complete variable domain (other parts from reference TRBV11-2 and TRBJ1-2): EAGVAQSPRYKIIEKRQSVAFWCNPISGHATLYWYQQILGQGPKLLIQFQNNGVVDDSQLPKDRFSAERLKGVDSTLKIQPAKLEDSAVYLCASSQGDWVGYTFGSGTRLTVV.

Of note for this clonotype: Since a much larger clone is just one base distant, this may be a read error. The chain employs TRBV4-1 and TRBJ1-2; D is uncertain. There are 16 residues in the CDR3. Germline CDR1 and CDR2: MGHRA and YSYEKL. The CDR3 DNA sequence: TGCGCCAGCAGCCAAGATAGGTACAGATCTAACTATGACTACACCTTC. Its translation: CASSQDRYRSNYDYTF.

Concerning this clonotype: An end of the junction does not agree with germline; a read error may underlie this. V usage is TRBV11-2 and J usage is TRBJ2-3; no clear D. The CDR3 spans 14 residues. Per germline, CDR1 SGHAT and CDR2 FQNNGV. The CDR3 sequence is CTSSLDGPLDTRYF. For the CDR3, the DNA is TGTACCAGCAGCTTAGACGGGCCCCTAGATACGCGGTATTTT.

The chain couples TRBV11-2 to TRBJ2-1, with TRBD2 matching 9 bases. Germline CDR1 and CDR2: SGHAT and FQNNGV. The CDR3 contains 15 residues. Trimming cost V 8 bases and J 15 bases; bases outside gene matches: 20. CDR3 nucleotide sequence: TGTGCCAGCTCCCGGGGGCGGGGGGGTGGGAATGTGCTGTTCTTC. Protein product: CASSRGRGGGNVLFF.

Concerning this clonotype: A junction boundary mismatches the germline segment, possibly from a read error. The CDR3 loop is CSVGAENTGELFF. CDR3 DNA sequence: TGCAGCGTTGGGGCAGAAAACACCGGGGAGCTTTTTTTT. The chain couples TRBV29-1 to TRBJ2-2, with D possibly matching TRBD2 (5 bases). Per the germline V gene, CDR1 is SQVTM and CDR2 is ANQGSEA. The CDR3 consists of 13 residues.

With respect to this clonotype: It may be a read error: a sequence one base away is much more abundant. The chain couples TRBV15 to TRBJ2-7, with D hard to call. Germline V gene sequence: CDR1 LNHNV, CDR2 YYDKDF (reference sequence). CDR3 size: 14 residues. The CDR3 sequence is CAISRGTVSYEQYF. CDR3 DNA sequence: TGTGCCATCAGCAGAGGTACTGTGTCCTACGAGCAGTACTTC.

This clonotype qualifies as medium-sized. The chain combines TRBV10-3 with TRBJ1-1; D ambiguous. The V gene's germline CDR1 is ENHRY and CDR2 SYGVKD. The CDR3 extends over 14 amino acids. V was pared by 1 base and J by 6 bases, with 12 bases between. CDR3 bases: TGTGCCATCAGTGAGTTGAACCTCGGGGCTGAAGCTTTCTTT. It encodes CAISELNLGAEAFF.

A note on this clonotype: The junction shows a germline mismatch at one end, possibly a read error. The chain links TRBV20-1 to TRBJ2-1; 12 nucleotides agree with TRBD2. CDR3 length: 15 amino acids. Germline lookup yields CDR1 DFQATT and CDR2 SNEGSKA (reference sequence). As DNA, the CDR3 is TGCCGTGCACCTGCTAGCGGGAGGGCCAAGGCTGAGCAGTTCTTC. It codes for CRAPASGRAKAEQFF.